This T cell receptor beta chain was captured by sequencing in a study of control samples from healthy donors and cancer patients. Data came from immunoSEQ multiplex PCR; TCRdb stores just in-frame clones and leaves some out. The table lists tens of thousands of clones, 75% to 95% of them singletons. The sample taken for sequencing was blood. This TCR was recovered from a man aged 25 to 40 in good health.

CDR3 nucleotide sequence: TGTGCCAGTAGTATCTTTCCGAGACAGAGCTCCTACAATGAGCAGTTCTTC. Translated, it gives CASSIFPRQSSYNEQFF. The chain carries TRBV19 and TRBJ2-1; D possibly corresponds to TRBD1 (5 bases). The CDR3 sequence is 17 residues long. Between the trimmed V and J ends, which lost 3 bases and 0 bases, there was a span of 15 bases. The germline V gene encodes CDR1 LNHDA and CDR2 SQIVND (reference sequence).